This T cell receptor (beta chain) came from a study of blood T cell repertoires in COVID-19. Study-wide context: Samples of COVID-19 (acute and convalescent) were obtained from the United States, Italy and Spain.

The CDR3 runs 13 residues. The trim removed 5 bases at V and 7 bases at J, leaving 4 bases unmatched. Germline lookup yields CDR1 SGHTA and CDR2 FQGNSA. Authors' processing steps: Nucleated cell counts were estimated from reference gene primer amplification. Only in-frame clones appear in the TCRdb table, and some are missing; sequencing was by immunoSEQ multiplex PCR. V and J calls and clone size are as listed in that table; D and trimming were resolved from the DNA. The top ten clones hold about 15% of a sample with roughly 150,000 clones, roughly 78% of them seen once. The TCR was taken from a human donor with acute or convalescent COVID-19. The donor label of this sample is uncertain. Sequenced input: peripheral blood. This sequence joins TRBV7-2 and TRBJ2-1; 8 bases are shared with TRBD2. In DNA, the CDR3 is TGTGCCAGCAGCCGCTTAGCGGGAAATGAGCAGTTCTTC. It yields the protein CASSRLAGNEQFF. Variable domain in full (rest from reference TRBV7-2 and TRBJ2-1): GAGVSQSPSNKVTEKGKDVELRCDPISGHTALYWYRQSLGQGLEFLIYFQGNSAPDKSGLPSDRFSAERTGGSVSTLTIQRTQQEDSAVYLCASSRLAGNEQFFGPGTRLTVL.